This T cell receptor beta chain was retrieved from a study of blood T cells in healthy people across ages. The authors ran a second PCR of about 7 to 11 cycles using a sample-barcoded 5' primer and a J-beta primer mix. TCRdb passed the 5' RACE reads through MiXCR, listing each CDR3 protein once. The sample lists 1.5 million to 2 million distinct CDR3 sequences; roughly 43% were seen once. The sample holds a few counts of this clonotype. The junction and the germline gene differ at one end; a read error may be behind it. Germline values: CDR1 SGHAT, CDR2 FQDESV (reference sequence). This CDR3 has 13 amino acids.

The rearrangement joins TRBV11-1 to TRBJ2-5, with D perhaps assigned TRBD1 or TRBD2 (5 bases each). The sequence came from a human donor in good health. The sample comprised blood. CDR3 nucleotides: TGTGCCAGCAGCTTGGTCGGGGCGGAGACCCTGTACTTC. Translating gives CASSLVGAETLYF.